These 9 T cell receptor beta chains were sequenced from one sample in a study of blood T cell repertoires in COVID-19 (dated by TCRdb to about 2020). Library construction relied on the immunoSEQ multiplex PCR assay. This is the immuneACCESS table as TCRdb keeps it, with only in-frame sequences that have V and J called. A part of the clones is gone; compared with another copy, unresolved V genes explain less than half, and the rest is unexplained. The sample includes 250,000 to 300,000 clones, with 85% to 90% observed a single time. The top ten clones comprise over 9% of the sample. The sequenced sample consisted of peripheral blood. The receptors derive from a woman aged 25 to 39 with COVID-19, enrolled during active disease.

The chain joins TRBV28 to TRBJ1-1; 10 bases fit TRBD1. The CDR3 covers 16 residues. V shed 5 bases and J 4 bases; nucleotides not matched to a gene: 10. CDR1 is MDHEN and CDR2 is SYDVKM in the germline V gene. CDR3 DNA sequence: TGTGCCAGCAGTCCCCCCGGGACAGGGGTGGGCACTGAAGCTTTCTTT. Amino acid sequence: CASSPPGTGVGTEAFF.

The chain recombines TRBV5-6 with TRBJ1-2, with TRBD1 identical over 8 bases. The CDR3 totals 15 residues. Trimming removed 0 bases from V and 4 bases from J; junction bases left unmatched: 5. CDR1 and CDR2 (germline): SGHDT, YYEEEE. The CDR3 region is CASSLVGQGVYGYTF. CDR3 DNA sequence: TGTGCCAGCAGCTTGGTAGGACAGGGAGTCTATGGCTACACCTTC.

The V and J genes are TRBV19 and TRBJ1-1, with D tentatively TRBD1 (6 bases). V lost 5 bases, J lost 3 bases, and 22 bases lay in between. Germline assignment: CDR1 LNHDA and CDR2 SQIVND (reference sequence). The CDR3 loop spans 17 amino acids. The CDR3 reads CASSYRQGHAGDTEAFF. CDR3 DNA sequence: TGTGCCAGTAGTTATAGGCAGGGGCATGCAGGTGACACTGAAGCTTTCTTT.

V and J are TRBV11-2 and TRBJ2-7; 7 bases fit TRBD1. This CDR3 has 15 amino acids. The V gene end was trimmed by 5 bases and the J gene end by 2 bases; junction bases not matched to a gene: 9. The germline V gene encodes CDR1 SGHAT and CDR2 FQNNGV. DNA of the CDR3: TGTGCCAGCAGCACATGGGACAGCCATCCCTACGAGCAGTACTTC. As protein: CASSTWDSHPYEQYF.

V usage is TRBV21-1 and J usage is TRBJ1-2; the DNA was not compared with TRBD1, the D call given in the table. TRBV21-1 is assigned pseudogene status. The CDR3 is 14 residues long. DNA for the CDR3: TGTGCCAGCAGCTCACCAGGTAAGCACTATGGCTACACCTTC. Encoded protein: CASSSPGKHYGYTF.

This sequence joins TRBV5-4 and TRBJ2-1; D not certain. Germline V gene sequence: CDR1 SGHNT, CDR2 YYREEE (reference sequence). Trimming removed 4 bases at V and 9 bases at J, with 8 bases between. CDR3 size: 11 residues. The CDR3 sequence: CASSPGVEQFF. As DNA, the CDR3 is TGTGCCAGCAGCCCCGGAGTTGAGCAGTTCTTC.

The chain employs TRBV18 and TRBJ2-3; 14 bases match TRBD2. The germline CDR1 and CDR2 sequences are KGHSH and LQKENI. This CDR3 region has 20 residues. V was clipped by 3 bases and J by 3 bases; unmatched bases: 14. The CDR3 DNA follows: TGTGCCAGCTCACCGCCCCCGACTAGCGGGAGGGCGGTTGGTACAGATACGCAGTATTTT. Translated: CASSPPPTSGRAVGTDTQYF. The complete variable domain, with remaining parts taken from reference TRBV18 and TRBJ2-3, reads NAGVMQNPRHLVRRRGQEARLRCSPMKGHSHVYWYRQLPEEGLKFMVYLQKENIIDESGMPKERFSAEFPKEGPSILRIQQVVRGDSAAYFCASSPPPTSGRAVGTDTQYFGPGTRLTVL.

The V and J genes are TRBV2 and TRBJ2-2; TRBD2 agrees at 10 bases. The germline V gene encodes CDR1 SNHLY and CDR2 FYNNEI. The CDR3 has 16 residues. J was trimmed by 6 bases and V by 5 bases; bases with no gene match: 9. The CDR3, as DNA: TGTGCCAGCAGTAACAGGGCCCTAGCGGGAGCCGGGGAGCTGTTTTTT. Protein product: CASSNRALAGAGELFF.

J is TRBJ1-1 and V is TRBV6-5, with TRBD1 as a possible D gene (5 bases). Trimming left V 6 bases short and J 10 bases short, with 15 bases between. The length of the CDR3 is 12 residues. Germline CDR1 is MNHEY and CDR2 is SVGAGI. This chain's CDR3 is CASRGFPGGAFF. The CDR3 region has the DNA TGTGCCAGCAGGGGGTTCCCCGGGGGAGCTTTCTTT.